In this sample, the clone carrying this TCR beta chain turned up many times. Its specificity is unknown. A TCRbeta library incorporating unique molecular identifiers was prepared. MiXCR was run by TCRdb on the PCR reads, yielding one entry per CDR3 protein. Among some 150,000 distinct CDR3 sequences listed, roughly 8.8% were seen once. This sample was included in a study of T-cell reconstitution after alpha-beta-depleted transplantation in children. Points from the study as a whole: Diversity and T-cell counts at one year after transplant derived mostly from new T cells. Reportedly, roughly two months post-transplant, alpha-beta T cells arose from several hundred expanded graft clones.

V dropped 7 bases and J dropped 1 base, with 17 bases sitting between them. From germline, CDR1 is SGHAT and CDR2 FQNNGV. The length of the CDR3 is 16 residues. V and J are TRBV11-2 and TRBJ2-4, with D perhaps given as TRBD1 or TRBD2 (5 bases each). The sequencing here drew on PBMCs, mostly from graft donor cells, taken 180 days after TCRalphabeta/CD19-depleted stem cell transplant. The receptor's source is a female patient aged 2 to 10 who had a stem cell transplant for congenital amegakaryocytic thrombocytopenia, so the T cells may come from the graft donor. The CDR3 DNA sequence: TGTGCCAGCACCCCGTCGGGGTGGGGGGCCAAAAACATTCAGTACTTC. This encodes CASTPSGWGAKNIQYF.